The clone carrying this T cell receptor beta chain was counted between two and nine times. The target antigen is unknown. This record comes from a study of T-cell memory formation after mild COVID-19. Study-level information: There were largely donor-specific TCR clusters.

CDR3 length equals 17 residues. V was pared by 4 bases and J by 2 bases, with 7 bases of the junction left unmatched. Germline CDR1 SGHTA, CDR2 FQGNSA. Study observations and caveats: Contracting CD8+ clones were enriched in EMRA, CD4+ mainly in CM and EM. A balance of CD4 and CD8 characterized clones contracting day 15 to 85, whereas later expanders leaned CD4+.

From 5'RACE with constant-segment primers came TCR alpha and TCR beta cDNA libraries that carried sample barcodes and UMIs. TCRdb re-derived calls from the 5' RACE reads in MiXCR, one entry per CDR3 protein. The data contain approximately 430,000 distinct CDR3 sequences, 20% to 30% of them singletons. The chain joins TRBV7-2 to TRBJ1-3, with 11 bases aligning to TRBD1. The source of this sequence is an adult woman who had mild COVID-19 (a few samples of this study predate the infection). Cell type and time point are not known. The specimen sequenced was PBMCs or a T cell subset sorted from them (not recorded which). The CDR3 DNA sequence: TGTGCCAGCAGCTCGATAAGGGGACAGGGGGCTGGAAACACCATATATTTT. Translated, it gives CASSSIRGQGAGNTIYF.